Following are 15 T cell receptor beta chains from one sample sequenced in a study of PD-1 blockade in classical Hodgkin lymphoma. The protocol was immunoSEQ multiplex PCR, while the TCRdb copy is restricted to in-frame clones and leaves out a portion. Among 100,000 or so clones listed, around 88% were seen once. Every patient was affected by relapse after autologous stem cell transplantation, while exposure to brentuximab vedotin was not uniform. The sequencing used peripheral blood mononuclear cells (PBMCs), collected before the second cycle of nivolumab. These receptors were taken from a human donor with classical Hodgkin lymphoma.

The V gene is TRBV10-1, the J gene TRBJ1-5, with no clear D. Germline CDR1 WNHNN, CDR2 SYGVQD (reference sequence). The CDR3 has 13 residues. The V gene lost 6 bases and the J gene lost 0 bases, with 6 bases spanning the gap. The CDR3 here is CASRLNSNQPQHF. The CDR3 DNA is TGCGCCAGCAGATTGAATAGCAATCAGCCCCAGCATTTT.

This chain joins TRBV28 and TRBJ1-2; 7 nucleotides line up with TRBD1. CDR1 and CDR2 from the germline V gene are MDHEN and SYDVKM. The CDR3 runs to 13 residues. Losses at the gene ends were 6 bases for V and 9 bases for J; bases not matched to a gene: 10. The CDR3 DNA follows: TGTGCCAGCAGAAGTTTGGGACAGACGCGCTACACCTTC. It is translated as CASRSLGQTRYTF.

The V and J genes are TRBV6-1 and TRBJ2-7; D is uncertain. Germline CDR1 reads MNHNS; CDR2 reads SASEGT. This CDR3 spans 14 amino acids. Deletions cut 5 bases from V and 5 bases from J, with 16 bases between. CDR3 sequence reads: CASSQRRSGHEQYF. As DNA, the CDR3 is TGTGCCAGCAGTCAACGGCGCTCCGGCCACGAGCAGTACTTC.

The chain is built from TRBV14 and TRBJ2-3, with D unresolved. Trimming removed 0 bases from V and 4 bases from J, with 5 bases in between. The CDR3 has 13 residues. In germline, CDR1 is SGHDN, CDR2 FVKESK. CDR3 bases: TGTGCCAGCAGCCAAGATTTCGCAGATACGCAGTATTTT. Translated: CASSQDFADTQYF.

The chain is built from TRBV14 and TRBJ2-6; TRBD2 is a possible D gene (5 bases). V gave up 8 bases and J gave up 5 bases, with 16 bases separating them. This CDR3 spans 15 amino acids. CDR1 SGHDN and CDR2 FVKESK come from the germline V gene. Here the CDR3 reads CASRGTGIRANVLTF. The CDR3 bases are TGTGCCAGCCGGGGAACTGGGATTAGGGCCAACGTCCTGACTTTC.

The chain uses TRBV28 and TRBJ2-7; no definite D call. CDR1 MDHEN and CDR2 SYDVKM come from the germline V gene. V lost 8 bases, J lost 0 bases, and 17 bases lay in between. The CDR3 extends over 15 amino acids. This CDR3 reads CASGPLEKSSYEQYF. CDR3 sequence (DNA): TGTGCCAGCGGGCCTCTGGAAAAAAGCTCCTACGAGCAGTACTTC.

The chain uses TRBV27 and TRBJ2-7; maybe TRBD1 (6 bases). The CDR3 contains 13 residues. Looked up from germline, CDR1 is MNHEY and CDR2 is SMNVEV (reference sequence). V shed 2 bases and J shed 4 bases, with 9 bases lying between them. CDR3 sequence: CASSLTGTYEQYF. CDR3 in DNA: TGTGCCAGCAGTTTAACAGGGACGTACGAGCAGTACTTC.

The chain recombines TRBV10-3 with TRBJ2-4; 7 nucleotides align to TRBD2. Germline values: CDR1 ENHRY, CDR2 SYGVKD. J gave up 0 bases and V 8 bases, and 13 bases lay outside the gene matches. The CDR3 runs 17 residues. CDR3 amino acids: CAISGSKRGLAKNIQYF. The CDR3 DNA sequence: TGTGCCATCTCCGGCTCTAAGCGGGGATTAGCCAAAAACATTCAGTACTTC.

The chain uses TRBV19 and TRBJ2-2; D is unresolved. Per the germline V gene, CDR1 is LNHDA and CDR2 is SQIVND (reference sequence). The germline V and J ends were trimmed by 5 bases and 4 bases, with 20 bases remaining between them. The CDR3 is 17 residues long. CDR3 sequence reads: CASSAIPPDGRTGELFF. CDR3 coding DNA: TGTGCCAGTAGTGCTATCCCCCCCGACGGGCGCACCGGGGAGCTGTTTTTT.

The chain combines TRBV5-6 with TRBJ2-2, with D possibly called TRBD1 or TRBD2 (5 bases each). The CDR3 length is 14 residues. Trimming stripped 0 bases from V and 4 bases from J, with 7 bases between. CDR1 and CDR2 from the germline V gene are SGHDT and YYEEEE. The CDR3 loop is CASSLAGSTGELFF. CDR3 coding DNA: TGTGCCAGCAGCTTGGCAGGGAGCACCGGGGAGCTGTTTTTT.

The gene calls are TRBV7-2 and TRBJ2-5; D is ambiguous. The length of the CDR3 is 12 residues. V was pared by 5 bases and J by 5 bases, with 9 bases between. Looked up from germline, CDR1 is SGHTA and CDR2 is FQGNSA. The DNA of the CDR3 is TGTGCCAGCAGCGGCCCGAGTGAGACCCAGTACTTC. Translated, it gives CASSGPSETQYF.

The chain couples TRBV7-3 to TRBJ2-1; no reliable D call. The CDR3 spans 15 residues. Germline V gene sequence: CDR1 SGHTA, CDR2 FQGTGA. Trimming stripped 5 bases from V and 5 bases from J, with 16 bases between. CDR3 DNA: TGTGCCAGCAGCCCCCTAGGTTTTGGGGACAATGAGCAGTTCTTC. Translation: CASSPLGFGDNEQFF.

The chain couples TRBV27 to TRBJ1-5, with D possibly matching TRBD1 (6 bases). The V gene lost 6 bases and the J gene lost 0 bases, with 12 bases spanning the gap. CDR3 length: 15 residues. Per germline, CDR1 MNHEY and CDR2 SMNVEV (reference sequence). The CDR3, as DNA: TGTGCCAGCAGAGTTGACAGGCTTAGCAATCAGCCCCAGCATTTT. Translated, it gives CASRVDRLSNQPQHF.

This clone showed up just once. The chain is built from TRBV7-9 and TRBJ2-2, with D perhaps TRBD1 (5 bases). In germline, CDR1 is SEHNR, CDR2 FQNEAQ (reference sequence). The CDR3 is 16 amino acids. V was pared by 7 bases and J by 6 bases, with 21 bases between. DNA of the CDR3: TGTGCCAGCACCTCAAATCCGACAGTAGGGCCCGGGGAGCTGTTTTTT. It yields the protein CASTSNPTVGPGELFF.

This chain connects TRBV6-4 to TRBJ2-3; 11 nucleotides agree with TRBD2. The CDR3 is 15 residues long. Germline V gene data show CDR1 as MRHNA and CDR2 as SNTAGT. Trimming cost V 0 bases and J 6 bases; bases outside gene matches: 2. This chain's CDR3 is CASSDSASGGDTQYF. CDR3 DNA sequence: TGTGCCAGCAGTGACTCGGCTAGCGGGGGGGATACGCAGTATTTT.